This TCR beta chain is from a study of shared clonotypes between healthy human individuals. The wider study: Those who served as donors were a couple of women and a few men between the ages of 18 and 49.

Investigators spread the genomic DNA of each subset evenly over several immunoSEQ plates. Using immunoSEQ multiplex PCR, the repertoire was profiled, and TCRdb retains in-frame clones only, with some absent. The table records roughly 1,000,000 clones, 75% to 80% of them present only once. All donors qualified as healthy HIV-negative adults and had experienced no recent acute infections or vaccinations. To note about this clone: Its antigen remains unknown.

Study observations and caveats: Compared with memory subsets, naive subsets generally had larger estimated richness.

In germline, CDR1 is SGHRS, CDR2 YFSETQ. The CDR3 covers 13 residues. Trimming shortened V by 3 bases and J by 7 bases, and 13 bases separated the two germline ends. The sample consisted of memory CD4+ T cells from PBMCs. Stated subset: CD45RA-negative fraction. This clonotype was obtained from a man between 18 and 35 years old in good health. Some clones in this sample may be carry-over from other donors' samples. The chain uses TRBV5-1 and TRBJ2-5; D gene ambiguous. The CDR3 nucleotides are TGCGCCAGCAGCTCGGAATCTCTTGGGACCCAGTACTTC. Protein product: CASSSESLGTQYF.